This passage covers 3 T cell receptor beta chains from one sample sequenced in a study of CD8 T cells in Susac syndrome. The RNA, about 0.5 to 1 ug, was put through reverse transcription using random hexamers. TCRdb re-analysed the immunoSEQ multiplex PCR reads in MiXCR, keeping a single row per CDR3 protein. The sample consists of about 160,000 distinct CDR3 sequences, approximately 94% of them appearing once. Sample: CD4+ T cells from PBMCs. The receptors originated from a human donor with multiple sclerosis.

The table lists this clonotype with a count of one. The chain is built from TRBV11-2 and TRBJ2-3; D not resolved. The V gene's germline CDR1 is SGHAT and CDR2 FQNNGV. Between the trimmed V and J ends, which lost 0 bases and 8 bases, there was a span of 12 bases. The CDR3 sequence is 14 residues long. As DNA, the CDR3 is TGTGCCAGCAGCTTAGACACTGTCAAGGGTACGCAGTATTTT. Translation gives CASSLDTVKGTQYF.

The J gene is TRBJ2-1, the V gene TRBV10-2; 12 bases match TRBD1. Looked up from germline, CDR1 is WSHSY and CDR2 is SAAADI. This CDR3 has 15 amino acids. Trimming cost V 7 bases and J 6 bases; bases outside gene matches: 7. CDR3 loop: CASNPGQGAINEQFF. The CDR3 DNA reads as TGCGCCAGCAACCCGGGACAGGGGGCGATCAATGAGCAGTTCTTC.

The chain combines TRBV2 with TRBJ1-3, with unresolved D. The length of the CDR3 is 14 residues. Germline-derived CDR1 and CDR2 are SNHLY and FYNNEI. The V end lost 2 bases, the J end lost 3 bases, and 8 bases lay between the germline ends. The CDR3 is CASSEWEGGNTIYF. The CDR3 DNA is TGTGCCAGCAGTGAATGGGAAGGTGGAAACACCATATATTTT.